This TCR beta chain emerged from a study of neurological immune-mediated disorders. This clonotype was counted ten times or more. The CDR3 totals 14 residues. V was shortened by 6 bases and J by 4 bases, with 14 bases between the two germline ends. Germline V gene lookup returns CDR1 SGHRS and CDR2 YFSETQ. The making of cDNA relied on 5'RACE with 10-nucleotide random UMIs. TCRdb reprocessed the 5' RACE reads via MiXCR and lists one record per CDR3 protein. In the table there are about 45,000 distinct CDR3 sequences, approximately 15% of which are singletons. Described time point: longitudinal time-point 3. Unsorted libraries used 2 million PBMCs kept at -80 degrees C.

This clonotype was obtained from a man aged 25-40 years in good health. The sample was PBMCs. This chain links TRBV5-1 with TRBJ2-1; the D gene is possibly TRBD1 (5 bases). This CDR3 is CASTNGGQYNEQFF. The CDR3 DNA reads as TGCGCCAGCACGAATGGTGGACAATACAATGAGCAGTTCTTC.